These 30 T cell receptor beta chains originate from one sample sequenced in a study of T cell responses to AZD1222 COVID-19 vaccine. Sequenced by immunoSEQ multiplex PCR; TCRdb stores in-frame clones only, minus some. This table has roughly 93,000 clones, 86% appearing once. The input for sequencing was peripheral blood, taken on day 0 of AZD1222 vaccination. The source of these receptors is an adult in good health.

V and J are TRBV6-2 or TRBV6-3 and TRBJ2-3, with D uncertain. V lost 2 bases, J lost 5 bases, and 14 bases lay in between. This CDR3 region has 15 residues. Germline V gives CDR1 MNHEY, CDR2 SVGEGT. CDR3 residues: CASSYGYGSKDTQYF. The CDR3 bases are TGTGCCAGCAGTTACGGCTACGGTAGTAAAGATACGCAGTATTTT.

This clone was seen only once. V usage is TRBV24-1 and J usage is TRBJ2-1, with 8 bases aligning to TRBD1. After removal of 3 bases from V and 6 bases from J, the junction contained 9 bases not matched to a gene. Germline V gene lookup returns CDR1 KGHDR and CDR2 SFDVKD. The CDR3 runs to 16 residues. The CDR3 DNA follows: TGTGCCACCAGTGATGCTCCGGGACAGGATACCAATGAGCAGTTCTTC. It translates to CATSDAPGQDTNEQFF.

V and J are TRBV30 and TRBJ2-5; 13 bases agree with TRBD2. The J segment lost 2 bases and the V segment lost 1 base, leaving 13 bases of the junction unmatched. Germline V gene data show CDR1 as GTSNPN and CDR2 as SVGIG (reference sequence). This CDR3 has 19 amino acids. The CDR3 DNA reads as TGTGCCTGGAGTGGGACTAGCGGGAGCGAAGCAATAATTCAAGAGACCCAGTACTTC. Translating gives CAWSGTSGSEAIIQETQYF. The full variable domain, with the rest looked up from reference TRBV30 and TRBJ2-5, is SQTIHQWPATLVQPVGSPLSLECTVEGTSNPNLYWYRQAAGRGLQLLFYSVGIGQISSEVPQNLSASRPQDRQFILSSKKLLLSDSGFYLCAWSGTSGSEAIIQETQYFGPGTRLLVL.

V and J are TRBV11-3 and TRBJ1-2; no definite D call. This CDR3 spans 13 amino acids. Germline V lookup: CDR1 SGHNT, CDR2 YENEEA. Trimming pared 1 base from V and 5 bases from J, leaving 8 bases between. The CDR3 DNA reads TGTGCCAGCAGCTTAGGGGCGGAGTATGGCTACACCTTC. This codes for CASSLGAEYGYTF. Combining the CDR3 with reference TRBV11-3 and TRBJ1-2 gives the whole variable domain EAGVVQSPRYKIIEKKQPVAFWCNPISGHNTLYWYLQNLGQGPELLIRYENEEAVDDSQLPKDRFSAERLKGVDSTLKIQPAELGDSAVYLCASSLGAEYGYTFGSGTRLTVV.

The CDR3 region is CASSSSVSLFLDTQYF. CDR3 DNA sequence: TGTGCCAGCAGTTCCTCCGTCAGTCTTTTCCTGGATACGCAGTATTTT. The chain employs TRBV6-2 or TRBV6-3 and TRBJ2-3, with D hard to call. CDR1 is MNHEY, CDR2 SVGEGT, per germline. CDR3 length equals 16 residues. Trimming cost V 4 bases and J 6 bases, with 20 bases left between them.

The J gene is TRBJ2-5, the V gene TRBV10-1; 7 bases align to TRBD1. V lost 8 bases and J lost 3; bases outside the gene matches: 9. In germline, CDR1 is WNHNN, CDR2 SYGVQD (reference sequence). CDR3 length: 14 residues. The DNA for the CDR3 is TGCGCCAGCTCTGACAGGGTTACTGAAGAGACCCAGTACTTC. Its protein is CASSDRVTEETQYF.

This clone was seen just once. J is TRBJ1-5 and V is TRBV4-2, with D hard to call. V was shortened by 1 base and J by 3 bases, with 7 bases between the two germline ends. The CDR3 totals 14 residues. CDR1 is LGHNA, CDR2 YNFKEQ, per germline. The CDR3 sequence is CASSQGSNNQPQHF. CDR3 DNA: TGTGCCAGCAGCCAAGGTTCAAACAATCAGCCCCAGCATTTT.

This chain connects TRBV21-1 to TRBJ1-5; the table's D call of TRBD1 was not tested on the DNA. TRBV21-1 represents a pseudogene. This CDR3 spans 22 amino acids. In DNA, the CDR3 is TGTGCCAGCAGCAATCCCCCCCCAGTGTCCAGGGGCCTAGAGTATAGCAATCAGCCCCAGCATTTT. It translates to CASSNPPPVSRGLEYSNQPQHF.

The chain has TRBV19 and TRBJ1-2; D gene ambiguous. The CDR3 contains 16 residues. V gave up 7 bases and J gave up 7 bases, with 25 bases separating them. Germline lookup yields CDR1 LNHDA and CDR2 SQIVND (reference sequence). The CDR3 DNA follows: TGTGCCAGTACCCCTCACGTCGACACTCCGGTCCGTGGCTACACCTTC. Translated: CASTPHVDTPVRGYTF. Looking up the rest from reference TRBV19 and TRBJ1-2 gives the full variable domain: DGGITQSPKYLFRKEGQNVTLSCEQNLNHDAMYWYRQDPGQGLRLIYYSQIVNDFQKGDIAEGYSVSREKKESFPLTVTSAQKNPTAFYLCASTPHVDTPVRGYTFGSGTRLTVV.

The gene calls are TRBV7-9 and TRBJ1-2; D call uncertain. The ends were cut back, 1 base at V and 7 bases at J, with 13 bases in the middle. Germline CDR1 is SEHNR and CDR2 is FQNEAQ (reference sequence). The CDR3 is 14 residues long. CDR3 nucleotide sequence: TGTGCCAGCAGCTTAGATGTGTTCTATAGTGGCTACACCTTC. Translation: CASSLDVFYSGYTF.

The chain employs TRBV11-2 and TRBJ1-2; D gene unclear. The CDR3 spans 12 residues. Between the trimmed V and J ends, which lost 7 bases and 4 bases, there was a span of 10 bases. Germline CDR1 and CDR2: SGHAT and FQNNGV. The CDR3 here is CASTSVVYGYTF. The CDR3 bases are TGTGCCAGCACCTCGGTAGTCTATGGCTACACCTTC.

This chain connects TRBV6-5 to TRBJ2-5; D is unclear. The CDR3 has 11 amino acids. The V gene's germline CDR1 is MNHEY and CDR2 SVGAGI. Trimming left V 6 bases short and J 5 bases short, with 7 bases between. The CDR3 is CASRSGETQYF. DNA for the CDR3: TGTGCCAGCAGGAGTGGGGAGACCCAGTACTTC.

V usage is TRBV5-5 and J usage is TRBJ2-2; perhaps TRBD1 as D (5 bases). This CDR3 has 19 residues. From germline, CDR1 is SGHKS and CDR2 YYEKEE (reference sequence). Trimming took 2 bases from V and 1 from J, leaving 21 bases between them. The DNA for the CDR3 is TGTGCCAGCAGCTTCACCTTTGGTTCAGGGCTGGGGAACACCGGGGAGCTGTTTTTT. Amino acid sequence: CASSFTFGSGLGNTGELFF. Together with reference TRBV5-5 and TRBJ2-2, the CDR3 gives the full variable domain: DAGVTQSPTHLIKTRGQQVTLRCSPISGHKSVSWYQQVLGQGPQFIFQYYEKEERGRGNFPDRFSARQFPNYSSELNVNALLLGDSALYLCASSFTFGSGLGNTGELFFGEGSRLTVL.

The J gene is TRBJ1-5, the V gene TRBV4-2; D gene unclear. CDR1 is LGHNA, CDR2 YNFKEQ, per germline. This CDR3 comprises 17 residues. Trimming removed 0 bases at V and 0 bases at J, with 12 bases between. CDR3 sequence reads: CASSQDPSTYSNQPQHF. The DNA of the CDR3 is TGTGCCAGCAGCCAAGACCCCAGCACATATAGCAATCAGCCCCAGCATTTT.

The chain carries TRBV27 and TRBJ1-5; no definite D call. CDR1 and CDR2 from the germline V gene are MNHEY and SMNVEV (reference sequence). Between the trimmed V and J ends, which lost 1 base and 5 bases, there was a span of 12 bases. The CDR3 loop spans 15 amino acids. The CDR3 DNA sequence: TGTGCCAGCAGTTTATGGGGTGGGTGGGATCAGCCCCAGCATTTT. Protein sequence: CASSLWGGWDQPQHF.

Here the CDR3 DNA reads TGCGCCAGCAGCTTGGGGCAGGGGGATCTTAACTATGGCTACACCTTC. This sequence encodes CASSLGQGDLNYGYTF. V and J are TRBV5-1 and TRBJ1-2; 7 nucleotides align to TRBD1. V was clipped by 0 bases and J by 1 base; unmatched bases: 6. The CDR3 runs 16 residues. Germline V gene lookup returns CDR1 SGHRS and CDR2 YFSETQ.

The chain joins TRBV5-1 to TRBJ2-2; unclear D gene. V was clipped by 0 bases and J by 0 bases, with 6 bases between them. The germline V gene encodes CDR1 SGHRS and CDR2 YFSETQ. The CDR3 extends over 15 amino acids. For the CDR3, the DNA is TGCGCCAGCAGCTTGGTCGGATCGAACACCGGGGAGCTGTTTTTT. It translates to CASSLVGSNTGELFF.

V is TRBV7-2 and J is TRBJ1-3; D is undetermined. Germline CDR1 and CDR2: SGHTA and FQGNSA. V was shortened by 5 bases and J by 2 bases, with 7 bases between the two germline ends. CDR3 length: 13 amino acids. In nucleotides, the CDR3 is TGTGCCAGCAGCCCATCAACTGGAAACACCATATATTTT. Translation gives CASSPSTGNTIYF. Filled out from reference TRBV7-2 and TRBJ1-3, the complete variable domain reads GAGVSQSPSNKVTEKGKDVELRCDPISGHTALYWYRQSLGQGLEFLIYFQGNSAPDKSGLPSDRFSAERTGGSVSTLTIQRTQQEDSAVYLCASSPSTGNTIYFGEGSWLTVV.

The chain has TRBV6-5 and TRBJ1-2; D possibly corresponds to TRBD1 (6 bases). Germline CDR1 MNHEY, CDR2 SVGAGI. The V end was cut by 10 bases, the J end by 7 bases, with 16 bases between. CDR3 length: 12 amino acids. In DNA, the CDR3 is TGTGCCACTAGCGCGCAGGGGCCTGGCTACACCTTC. Translation: CATSAQGPGYTF.

The chain carries TRBV15 and TRBJ2-2; D may correspond to TRBD1 or TRBD2 (5 bases each). Trimming took off 1 base at V and 4 bases at J, with 10 bases between the two ends. Germline V gives CDR1 LNHNV, CDR2 YYDKDF (reference sequence). The CDR3 has 15 amino acids. The CDR3 sequence is CATSRGGVFTGELFF. CDR3 nucleotide sequence: TGTGCCACCAGCAGAGGAGGGGTTTTCACCGGGGAGCTGTTTTTT.

The chain couples TRBV5-1 to TRBJ2-7; tentatively, D is TRBD2 (7 bases). V was cut by 0 bases and J by 5 bases, with 12 bases left in between. The germline gives CDR1 SGHRS, CDR2 YFSETQ. The CDR3 is 14 amino acids. CDR3 sequence (DNA): TGCGCCAGCAGCTTGGCGGGGGGCTGGGACGAGCAGTACTTC. It translates to CASSLAGGWDEQYF. The full variable domain, completed using reference TRBV5-1 and TRBJ2-7, is KAGVTQTPRYLIKTRGQQVTLSCSPISGHRSVSWYQQTPGQGLQFLFEYFSETQRNKGNFPGRFSGRQFSNSRSEMNVSTLELGDSALYLCASSLAGGWDEQYFGPGTRLTVT.

This clone was observed a handful of times. This chain connects TRBV11-2 to TRBJ2-3; D is perhaps TRBD1 or TRBD2 (6 bases each). Germline CDR1 is SGHAT and CDR2 is FQNNGV. This CDR3 has 14 residues. V lost 3 bases and J 2 bases, leaving 9 bases between the germline ends. The CDR3 loop is CASSFGGTTDTQYF. The CDR3 coding sequence is TGTGCCAGCAGCTTCGGGGGCACCACAGATACGCAGTATTTT.

The genes are TRBV7-8 and TRBJ2-4, with 9 positions matching TRBD2. Germline CDR1 is SGHVS and CDR2 is FQNEAQ. The J segment lost 9 bases and the V segment lost 5 bases, leaving 11 bases of the junction unmatched. This CDR3 comprises 15 residues. CDR3 in DNA: TGTGCCAGCAGCCGAGATAGCGGGAGTTTCGGCATTCAGTACTTC. Its protein product is CASSRDSGSFGIQYF. Full variable domain (remainder filled in from reference TRBV7-8 and TRBJ2-4): GAGVSQSPRYKVAKRGQDVALRCDPISGHVSLFWYQQALGQGPEFLTYFQNEAQLDKSGLPSDRFFAERPEGSVSTLKIQRTQQEDSAVYLCASSRDSGSFGIQYFGAGTRLSVL.

The chain carries TRBV9 and TRBJ1-2; D might be TRBD1 (6 bases). V lost 3 bases, J lost 0 bases, and 9 bases lay in between. Germline values: CDR1 SGDLS, CDR2 YYNGEE. The CDR3 is 14 amino acids. The CDR3 protein is CASSARDTNYGYTF. The CDR3 DNA reads TGTGCCAGCAGCGCGCGGGACACTAACTATGGCTACACCTTC. Full variable domain (rest looked up from reference TRBV9 and TRBJ1-2): DSGVTQTPKHLITATGQRVTLRCSPRSGDLSVYWYQQSLDQGLQFLIQYYNGEERAKGNILERFSAQQFPDLHSELNLSSLELGDSALYFCASSARDTNYGYTFGSGTRLTVV.

V and J are TRBV27 and TRBJ1-5, with D unresolved. Germline V gives CDR1 MNHEY, CDR2 SMNVEV (reference sequence). V was shortened by 4 bases and J by 3 bases, with 19 bases between the two germline ends. The CDR3 is made up of 17 amino acids. The chain's CDR3 is CASSSGYGEGINQPQHF. The CDR3 DNA is TGTGCCAGCAGTTCTGGGTACGGAGAAGGCATCAATCAGCCCCAGCATTTT.

The chain employs TRBV10-3 and TRBJ2-3; TRBD1 might be the D (6 bases). The germline V gene has CDR1 ENHRY and CDR2 SYGVKD. The CDR3 sequence is 11 residues long. Trimming took off 6 bases at V and 7 bases at J, with 8 bases between the two ends. This CDR3 is CAIRGAYTQYF. The CDR3 DNA reads as TGTGCCATCAGGGGGGCCTATACGCAGTATTTT.

This clone showed up just a few times. The chain carries TRBV9 and TRBJ1-5; D unclear. Deletions cut 3 bases from V and 0 bases from J, with 10 bases between. Germline V gene lookup returns CDR1 SGDLS and CDR2 YYNGEE. The CDR3 runs 15 residues. In DNA, the CDR3 is TGTGCCAGCAGCGATCAAGCTTATAGCAATCAGCCCCAGCATTTT. Translated: CASSDQAYSNQPQHF.

J is TRBJ1-6 and V is TRBV27, with D perhaps matching TRBD1 (5 bases). Trimming took off 11 bases at V and 1 base at J, with 15 bases between the two ends. The CDR3 has 15 amino acids. The germline V gene encodes CDR1 MNHEY and CDR2 SMNVEV (reference sequence). The CDR3 DNA reads TGTGCCGTGGGCAGGGATCGATCCTATAATTCACCCCTCCACTTT. Its translation: CAVGRDRSYNSPLHF.

This rearrangement joins TRBV5-1 to TRBJ2-1; 8 bases agree with TRBD1. The V gene's germline CDR1 is SGHRS and CDR2 YFSETQ. The CDR3 spans 15 residues. The J segment lost 2 bases and the V segment lost 6 bases, leaving 7 bases of the junction unmatched. The CDR3 region is CASIPGTGPYNEQFF. In DNA form, the CDR3 reads TGCGCCAGCATCCCCGGGACAGGCCCCTACAATGAGCAGTTCTTC.

The V gene is TRBV19, the J gene TRBJ2-1; possibly TRBD1 for D (6 bases). The CDR3 consists of 14 residues. Looked up from germline, CDR1 is LNHDA and CDR2 is SQIVND (reference sequence). V was cut by 7 bases and J by 3 bases, with 13 bases left in between. Written as DNA, the CDR3 is TGTGCCAGTACCTCCCAACAGGGCTACAATGAGCAGTTCTTC. It specifies CASTSQQGYNEQFF.